These 30 T cell receptor beta chains came from one sample sequenced in a study of blood T cell repertoires in COVID-19. Assay: immunoSEQ multiplex PCR; the TCRdb copy retains only in-frame clones and omits some. The table includes 160,000 or so clones, approximately 84% detected once. Sequencing was carried out using PBMCs or T cells enriched from blood (not recorded which). The origin of the receptors is a woman between 35 and 50 years old with acute COVID-19.

The V call is TRBV7-8, the J call TRBJ2-3, with 15 bases matching TRBD2. The germline V gene encodes CDR1 SGHVS and CDR2 FQNEAQ. The CDR3 runs 18 residues. J was trimmed by 0 bases and V by 4 bases; bases with no gene match: 5. The CDR3 nucleotides read TGTGCCAGCAGCTCGGGACTAGCGGGGGGTACTAGCACAGATACGCAGTATTTT. This sequence encodes CASSSGLAGGTSTDTQYF.

The chain has TRBV7-9 and TRBJ2-4; TRBD2 aligns across 8 bases. Trimming removed 1 base from V and 3 bases from J; junction bases left unmatched: 5. This CDR3 is 16 amino acids long. Germline CDR1 SEHNR, CDR2 FQNEAQ (reference sequence). The CDR3: CASSLGASGGKNIQYF. CDR3 in DNA: TGTGCCAGCAGCTTAGGGGCGAGCGGGGGCAAAAACATTCAGTACTTC.

The chain couples TRBV19 to TRBJ2-1; D might be TRBD2 (6 bases). Germline CDR1 reads LNHDA; CDR2 reads SQIVND (reference sequence). Trimming took off 4 bases at V and 7 bases at J, with 23 bases between the two ends. The CDR3 spans 17 residues. CDR3 in DNA: TGTGCCAGTAGTAGAGGGGACTTTCCTTATCCTCGAAATGAGCAGTTCTTC. Encoded protein: CASSRGDFPYPRNEQFF.

The chain employs TRBV3-1 (or the pseudogene TRBV3-2) and TRBJ2-1; the match to TRBD2 covers 10 bases. The germline V gene has CDR1 LGHDT and CDR2 YNNKEL (reference sequence). J lost 5 bases, V lost 0 bases, and 7 bases had no gene match. This CDR3 contains 17 residues. The CDR3, as DNA: TGTGCCAGCAGCCAAGACACTAGCGGGACGATGAACAATGAGCAGTTCTTC. Encoded protein: CASSQDTSGTMNNEQFF.

With regard to this clone: The junction does not match germline at one end; this may be a read error. The chain links TRBV11-2 to TRBJ1-1; 8 bases agree with TRBD1. This CDR3 has 15 amino acids. The germline CDR1 and CDR2 sequences are SGHAT and FQNNGV. CDR3 nucleotide sequence: TGTGCCAGCAGCCCACGGACAGGGACGAACGCTGAAGCTTTCTTT. Amino acid sequence: CASSPRTGTNAEAFF.

This chain connects TRBV6-4 to TRBJ1-2, with TRBD1 matching 7 bases. Germline values: CDR1 MRHNA, CDR2 SNTAGT. The CDR3 loop spans 15 amino acids. Losses at the gene ends were 0 bases for V and 5 bases for J; bases not matched to a gene: 6. CDR3 sequence: CASSDSETGIYGYTF. The DNA of the CDR3 is TGTGCCAGCAGTGACTCAGAGACAGGGATTTATGGCTACACCTTC.

This clone has only a few counts. This sequence joins TRBV2 and TRBJ1-3, with D tentatively TRBD1 (6 bases). CDR1 SNHLY and CDR2 FYNNEI come from the germline V gene. Trimming pared 3 bases from V and 1 base from J, leaving 13 bases between. The CDR3 totals 16 residues. Here the CDR3 DNA reads TGTGCCAGCAGTGAGCAGGGGCGAAAATCTGGAAACACCATATATTTT. This encodes CASSEQGRKSGNTIYF. The variable domain in full, completed from reference TRBV2 and TRBJ1-3, reads EPEVTQTPSHQVTQMGQEVILRCVPISNHLYFYWYRQILGQKVEFLVSFYNNEISEKSEIFDDQFSVERPDGSNFTLKIRSTKLEDSAMYFCASSEQGRKSGNTIYFGEGSWLTVV.

This rearrangement joins TRBV19 to TRBJ2-1; the D gene is possibly TRBD2 (6 bases). Germline V CDR1 and CDR2: LNHDA, SQIVND (reference sequence). The CDR3 is made up of 13 amino acids. V gave up 6 bases and J gave up 4 bases, with 10 bases separating them. CDR3 region: CASSPLAYNEQFF. The DNA of the CDR3 is TGTGCCAGTAGCCCACTAGCTTACAATGAGCAGTTCTTC.

This clone was picked up a small number of times. The chain couples TRBV6-2 or TRBV6-3 to TRBJ2-5; no firm D call. Germline assignment: CDR1 MNHEY and CDR2 SVGEGT. The CDR3 is 13 residues long. The V gene lost 1 base and the J gene lost 2 bases, with 5 bases spanning the gap. The CDR3 bases are TGTGCCAGCAGTTACTTCGGGCAAGAGACCCAGTACTTC. Translation: CASSYFGQETQYF.

The gene calls are TRBV2 and TRBJ2-7, with TRBD1 matching 7 bases. CDR3 length: 13 residues. Germline lookup yields CDR1 SNHLY and CDR2 FYNNEI. J was trimmed by 0 bases and V by 8 bases; bases with no gene match: 4. Here the CDR3 reads CASYRDSSYEQYF. The CDR3 nucleotides read TGTGCCAGCTACCGGGACAGCTCCTACGAGCAGTACTTC.

This chain connects TRBV12-3 or TRBV12-4 to TRBJ1-2; 8 positions match TRBD1. This CDR3 region has 13 residues. V was clipped by 3 bases and J by 6 bases; unmatched bases: 3. The CDR3 bases are TGTGCCAGCAGTTTTAGGACAGGGCATGGCTACACCTTC. This codes for CASSFRTGHGYTF.

The V gene is TRBV7-2, the J gene TRBJ2-7; TRBD2 aligns across 8 bases. The CDR3 is made up of 17 amino acids. CDR1 SGHTA and CDR2 FQGNSA come from the germline V gene. V lost 1 base to trimming and J lost 0 bases; unmatched junction nucleotides: 8. The CDR3 DNA reads as TGTGCCAGCAGCTTAGTGAGCGGGAGTCGGTTCTCCTACGAGCAGTACTTC. It specifies CASSLVSGSRFSYEQYF.

This sequence joins TRBV3-1 (or the pseudogene TRBV3-2) and TRBJ1-1; D unresolved. Trimming removed 5 bases at V and 6 bases at J, with 13 bases between. Germline loops: CDR1 LGHDT, CDR2 YNNKEL (reference sequence). This CDR3 has 13 residues. This CDR3 reads CASSGPRRAEAFF. In DNA, the CDR3 is TGTGCCAGCAGCGGCCCACGTCGGGCTGAAGCTTTCTTT.

The chain has TRBV3-1 (or the pseudogene TRBV3-2) and TRBJ1-1; 8 bases map to TRBD1. The CDR3 is 14 amino acids. V lost 3 bases, J lost 4 bases, and 4 bases stayed unmatched. CDR1 is LGHDT and CDR2 is YNNKEL in the germline V gene (reference sequence). The CDR3 spells CASSHLDRVTEAFF. The CDR3, as DNA: TGTGCCAGCAGCCATTTGGACAGGGTCACTGAAGCTTTCTTT.

The V call is TRBV2, the J call TRBJ1-2; 9 bases fit TRBD1. V was clipped by 8 bases and J by 8 bases; unmatched bases: 12. There are 14 residues in the CDR3. Germline assignment: CDR1 SNHLY and CDR2 FYNNEI. The CDR3 spells CASPRGQGRVGYTF. The CDR3 DNA reads as TGTGCCAGCCCTCGGGGACAGGGTCGAGTCGGCTACACCTTC.

This chain uses TRBV5-8 with TRBJ2-2, with TRBD2 identical over 13 bases. The CDR3 runs 17 residues. Trimming took 1 base from V and 6 from J; bases not matched to a gene: 6. Germline-derived CDR1 and CDR2 are SGHTS and YDEGEE. The CDR3 DNA follows: TGTGCCAGCAGCTTGACCGGGACTAGCGGGATAGCCGGGGAGCTGTTTTTT. It encodes CASSLTGTSGIAGELFF.

The V and J genes are TRBV19 and TRBJ1-2; D might be TRBD1 (6 bases). V lost 8 bases and J lost 8, with 12 bases in between. Germline V gene data show CDR1 as LNHDA and CDR2 as SQIVND (reference sequence). CDR3 length: 11 residues. CDR3 in DNA: TGTGCCAGTTTATGGGGGCGCGGCTACACCTTC. Residues: CASLWGRGYTF.

The CDR3, as DNA: TGTGCCAGCTCACCTAGGACCGGGACAGGGTCTCGGAGCACTGAAGCTTTCTTT. It is translated as CASSPRTGTGSRSTEAFF. The chain employs TRBV18 and TRBJ1-1; 9 bases fit TRBD1. The CDR3 totals 18 residues. V trimming: 3 bases; J trimming: 4 bases; junction bases outside the gene matches: 15. Germline V gene sequence: CDR1 KGHSH, CDR2 LQKENI.

The chain employs TRBV11-3 and TRBJ2-1; TRBD1 agrees at 9 bases. V gave up 3 bases and J gave up 7 bases; unmatched junction bases: 13. Germline CDR1 is SGHNT and CDR2 is YENEEA. This CDR3 contains 17 residues. CDR3 amino acids: CASSLVPGQGSWNEQFF. In DNA, the CDR3 is TGTGCCAGCAGCTTGGTTCCGGGACAGGGATCATGGAATGAGCAGTTCTTC.

This chain uses TRBV19 with TRBJ1-1; perhaps TRBD1 as D (5 bases). CDR3 length: 14 amino acids. Germline loops: CDR1 LNHDA, CDR2 SQIVND (reference sequence). The V gene lost 3 bases and the J gene lost 3 bases, with 11 bases spanning the gap. CDR3: CASSIQGGDTEAFF. CDR3 nucleotides: TGTGCCAGTAGTATCCAGGGCGGGGACACTGAAGCTTTCTTT.

V is TRBV9 and J is TRBJ2-1; 13 bases are shared with TRBD2. With 3 bases clipped from V and 0 bases from J, the junction kept 0 bases outside the gene matches. Per the germline V gene, CDR1 is SGDLS and CDR2 is YYNGEE. The CDR3 covers 16 residues. CDR3 nucleotide sequence: TGTGCCAGCAGCGGGACTAGCGGGAGCTCCTACAATGAGCAGTTCTTC. It yields the protein CASSGTSGSSYNEQFF.

V is TRBV12-3 or TRBV12-4 and J is TRBJ1-1; 7 bases are a match to TRBD1. This CDR3 is 13 amino acids long. The V and J ends lost 6 bases and 4 bases, in that order; junction bases with no gene match: 5. CDR3 nucleotides: TGTGCCAGCAGCACAGGGGATGCCACTGAAGCTTTCTTT. Amino acids: CASSTGDATEAFF.

The chain couples TRBV5-1 to TRBJ2-5; the match to TRBD2 covers 12 bases. Germline CDR1 is SGHRS and CDR2 is YFSETQ. The V gene end was trimmed by 4 bases and the J gene end by 5 bases; junction bases not matched to a gene: 9. The CDR3 runs to 16 residues. CDR3 DNA: TGCGCCAGCAGCCCCGGACTAGCGGGAAGGGAGGAGACCCAGTACTTC. Translated, it gives CASSPGLAGREETQYF.

This sequence joins TRBV5-1 and TRBJ2-3; D is unclear. The CDR3 is 16 amino acids. Germline loops: CDR1 SGHRS, CDR2 YFSETQ. V was clipped by 0 bases and J by 5 bases, with 16 bases between them. The DNA for the CDR3 is TGCGCCAGCAGCTTGGGGGCAGCTCAAGCAGGAGATACGCAGTATTTT. Protein sequence: CASSLGAAQAGDTQYF. The full variable domain, with the rest looked up from reference TRBV5-1 and TRBJ2-3, is KAGVTQTPRYLIKTRGQQVTLSCSPISGHRSVSWYQQTPGQGLQFLFEYFSETQRNKGNFPGRFSGRQFSNSRSEMNVSTLELGDSALYLCASSLGAAQAGDTQYFGPGTRLTVL.

In its sample, this clone was seen once. V and J are TRBV18 and TRBJ2-7, with 13 bases identical to TRBD2. Losses at the gene ends were 2 bases for V and 0 bases for J; bases not matched to a gene: 1. Germline assignment: CDR1 KGHSH and CDR2 LQKENI. CDR3 size: 16 residues. CDR3 sequence: CASSPRTSGSSYEQYF. CDR3 DNA sequence: TGTGCCAGCTCACCAAGGACTAGCGGGAGCTCCTACGAGCAGTACTTC.

The genes are TRBV7-2 and TRBJ2-5; 7 nucleotides line up with TRBD2. The junction had 9 bases not matched to a gene; V was cut back by 1 base and J by 13 bases. Germline CDR1 is SGHTA and CDR2 is FQGNSA. The CDR3 has 13 amino acids. CDR3 loop: CASSLGGSSRGYF. The CDR3 coding sequence is TGTGCCAGCAGCTTAGGCGGGAGCTCCCGTGGGTACTTC.

This clone was counted a single time. This sequence joins TRBV11-2 and TRBJ2-1, with unresolved D. The CDR3 extends over 13 amino acids. V was shortened by 5 bases and J by 7 bases, with 12 bases between the two germline ends. Germline CDR1 SGHAT, CDR2 FQNNGV. In nucleotides, the CDR3 is TGTGCCAGCAGCCTCTCACGGTTGAATGAGCAGTTCTTC. Translation: CASSLSRLNEQFF.

The V gene is TRBV5-1, the J gene TRBJ2-1, with 11 bases fitting TRBD2. V trimming: 0 bases; J trimming: 7 bases; junction bases outside the gene matches: 6. Germline lookup yields CDR1 SGHRS and CDR2 YFSETQ. The length of the CDR3 is 16 residues. For the CDR3, the DNA is TGCGCCAGCAGCTTGGGTGGGACTAGCGGCCAGAATGAGCAGTTCTTC. This translates into CASSLGGTSGQNEQFF.

The chain employs TRBV19 and TRBJ1-6; the D gene is possibly TRBD1 (5 bases). CDR1 LNHDA and CDR2 SQIVND come from the germline V gene (reference sequence). The CDR3 is 16 amino acids. V was shortened by 6 bases and J by 0 bases, with 12 bases between the two germline ends. The CDR3 bases are TGTGCCAGTAGGTCAGCAGGGTACTCCTATAATTCACCCCTCCACTTT. It is translated as CASRSAGYSYNSPLHF. The full variable domain, rest sourced from reference TRBV19 and TRBJ1-6, is DGGITQSPKYLFRKEGQNVTLSCEQNLNHDAMYWYRQDPGQGLRLIYYSQIVNDFQKGDIAEGYSVSREKKESFPLTVTSAQKNPTAFYLCASRSAGYSYNSPLHFGNGTRLTVT.

V and J are TRBV15 and TRBJ2-7; a possible D gene is TRBD2 (5 bases). The CDR3 is made up of 15 amino acids. CDR1 is LNHNV and CDR2 is YYDKDF in the germline V gene (reference sequence). V dropped 5 bases and J dropped 3 bases, with 17 bases sitting between them. The DNA of the CDR3 is TGTGCCACCAGCCGCGAGGGCGCAACACACTACGAGCAGTACTTC. Its protein is CATSREGATHYEQYF.